This T cell receptor (beta chain) was recorded in a study of long-term antiretroviral therapy in people with HIV (dated by TCRdb to the early 2020s). About the investigation overall: Collection of the earliest samples took place about a decade ahead of the 2015 WHO recommendation for immediate ART, at a time when ART was typically delayed until CD4 counts fell. No cross-contamination during QIAcube processing turned up in test extractions that ran a monoclonal T-cell line alongside about 30 polyclonal samples. A retrospective serial study tested whether ART initiation and durable HIV suppression were associated with changes in peripheral blood TRB repertoire composition and diversity. A total of roughly 200 cryopreserved PBMC samples were contributed to the cohort by 30 adults with confirmed HIV infection, with samples collected serially over a mean of approximately six years (range 1-12). About 35% of the 30 participants with HIV were female.

Inclusion was restricted to participants for whom at least one PBMC sample before ART initiation and at least two post-ART samples were available. Every participant with HIV received treatment in the United States of America. Cryopreserved samples of roughly 0.95-10 million PBMC were thawed and washed before DNA extraction. At the time of the earliest PBMC sample, participants with HIV were aged between roughly 20 and 54 years. Per participant, PBMC samples came from 1-4 timepoints prior to ART initiation and 2-8 timepoints following ART initiation, for a median of 7 samples. Serial HIV viral load, CD4+ T-cell count, ART history and demographic data were obtained for every participant. A Qiagen kit on a QIAcube was used to extract genomic DNA from unsorted PBMC, with samples processed in batches of 12. Paper-wide results and their limitations: HIV repertoires had narrower CDR3 length ranges than controls, and the network structure suggested an antigen-experienced repertoire that shifted only slightly toward naive after ART. No data were available on ART adherence, viral resistance or therapy changes, limiting inferences about post-ART repertoire changes. Because cell numbers in pre-ART samples were limited, unsorted PBMC were profiled instead of sorted CD4+ and CD8+ T cells. The samples span the years 2004 to 2017, and the ART regimens used at that time may not be as effective as current regimens. Limited PBMC availability meant only the TCR beta chain was sequenced, without alpha chain pairing. At every time point, the repertoire was dominated by expanded TRB clones first identified before ART initiation, although this dominance fluctuated and, in many PLHIV, declined after ART. Starting ART was linked to a significant rise in TRB diversity, yet even after long-term ART the diversity remained significantly lower than in transplant donor controls.

In the germline V gene, CDR1 corresponds to ENHRY and CDR2 to SYGVKD. Spanning cysteine to phenylalanine, the CDR3 consists of 14 amino acids. Just CDR3 DNA is preserved here, 42 bases in frame from base 1. V and J are truncated by 2 bases and 3 bases respectively, leaving an intervening sequence of 8 bases. The immunoSEQ hsTCRB v3.0 assay was used at survey level resolution for TRB variable region sequencing. TRB sequencing targeted a depth of about 40,000-50,000 T-cell genomes per sample. TRB libraries were pooled and sequenced on an Illumina MiSeq using a v3 150-cycle kit. Processing in the source paper ran as follows. Analysis of repertoires was carried out in R inside a reproducible Nextflow workflow spanning QC, data transformation and analysis. Custom analyses were implemented in LymphoSeq2, an R package for AIRR-Seq data exploration. After excluding a few samples that yielded fewer than 5000 total TRB sequences, 190 or so HIV repertoires remained for analysis. Among the approximately 190 retained HIV repertoires, about 57 were collected before ART initiation and approximately 130 after ART initiation. Repertoires were downsampled to 5000 TRB nucleotide sequences, and summary statistics were averaged over 100 downsampling iterations. The analysis kept only TRB sequences whose CDR3 regions were at least seven amino acids long. A Shannon entropy-derived clonality score and the Gini coefficient were used to measure diversity. Repertoire networks linked the top 5000 CDR3 amino acid sequences whenever two sequences differed by an edit distance of one. GLIPH2 predicted antigen specificity groups and MHC restriction for TRB CDR3 amino acid sequences. CDR3 amino acid sequences were matched against VDJdb and McPAS-TCR to flag known CMV, EBV, HIV or tissue antigen associations. Pre-ART, post-ART and control groups were compared with Wilcoxon signed-rank tests and Holm-Bonferroni correction. Imported from immuneACCESS, the table was reduced by TCRdb to in-frame sequences with V and J called. These copies leave out some clones; in studies compared against another copy, an unresolved V gene accounts for under half, and the cause of the remainder is not known. The D gene and trimming were derived from the DNA, and the V and J assignments and clone size from that table. The sample has over 25,000 clones on record, roughly 97% of them singletons. Approximately 1.9% of the sample is held by the ten biggest clonotypes.

About this clone itself: Its antigen has not been determined. Base qualities are not provided; no much larger clone lies one nucleotide away.

The receptor chain draws on TRBV10-3 and TRBJ1-5, with the identity of the D gene unclear. Here the sequenced sample was unsorted PBMCs, taken 7.6 years after starting antiretroviral therapy. The source is a man in his thirties or forties with HIV. The DNA is TGTGCCATCAGTGAGCCGGGCGTCAATCAGCCCCAGCATTTT. This sequence encodes CAISEPGVNQPQHF.